These T cell receptor beta chains were read from a single sample in a study of blood T cell repertoires in COVID-19. The assay was immunoSEQ multiplex PCR, and TCRdb's table has in-frame clones only and misses some. The sample comprises about 400,000 clones, about 90% of which are singletons, and around 3% rests with the top ten. Input material: PBMCs or T cells enriched from blood (not recorded which). The source of these receptors is a woman aged 25 to 45 who had recovered from COVID-19. CDR3s include the opening cysteine and the closing phenylalanine or tryptophan. The order of the fields is J gene, V gene, clone size, CDR3 protein. Some rows mark clone size as missing; the rest say once, few, many or name a class of expanded clone.

>TRBJ1-2|TRBV19|once
CASSIMGQGRGYTF
>TRBJ2-1|TRBV28|-
CASSPTESWTSGYNEQFF
>TRBJ1-1|TRBV4-1|-
CASSQEGKMNTEAFF
>TRBJ2-7|TRBV28|-
CASSPLSGRVSEQYF
>TRBJ2-2|TRBV30|-
CAWSLTGPGELFF
>TRBJ1-1|TRBV28|-
CASTTSGRGWNTEAFF
>TRBJ2-1|TRBV19|-
CASSMSLYNEQFF
>TRBJ2-1|TRBV4-2|-
CASSKRSSGSYNEQFF
>TRBJ2-3|TRBV4-2|-
CASSPRGGRDTQYF
>TRBJ2-7|TRBV28|-
CASSQQPLQYF
>TRBJ2-3|TRBV5-6|-
CASTQGGAKRDTQYF
>TRBJ2-2|TRBV24-1|-
CATSDPSNTGELFF
>TRBJ1-6|TRBV28|-
CASSQDNYNSPLHF
>TRBJ1-5|TRBV7-2|-
CASSLRLGQDQPQHF
>TRBJ2-3|TRBV5-4|once
CASSLPNDRADTQYF
>TRBJ2-3|TRBV5-1|-
CASSFTGGQVDTQYF
>TRBJ1-1|TRBV2|-
CASTEGVGGMNTEAFF
>TRBJ1-4|TRBV28|-
CASRQIGTATNEKLFF
>TRBJ2-5|TRBV23-1|-
CASSIPGTGGRETQYF
>TRBJ2-1|TRBV5-1|-
CASALASYNEQFF
>TRBJ1-1|TRBV29-1|-
CSGGESNTEAFF
>TRBJ2-7|TRBV29-1|-
CSVPQWSSGSYEQYF
>TRBJ1-2|TRBV19|-
CASSAGPTNYGYTF
>TRBJ2-1|TRBV10-1|-
CASSEVTGDSYNEQFF
>TRBJ2-3|TRBV11-3|-
CASSLDRITDTQYF
>TRBJ2-7|TRBV5-1|-
CASSSKTRGPTYEQYF
>TRBJ2-2|TRBV27|-
CASSAARVVRELFF
>TRBJ1-4|TRBV21-1|-
CASTPRAPMDDEKLFF
>TRBJ1-1|TRBV11-2|once
CASSLEGGMNTEAFF
>TRBJ2-7|TRBV29-1|-
CSVGGEGDSREGDPGYMKYEQYF
>TRBJ2-3|TRBV5-1|-
CASRAGVDTQYF
>TRBJ2-7|TRBV7-7|few
CASSLRAGGYYEQYF
>TRBJ1-1|TRBV19|-
CASSEDRGRIEAFF
>TRBJ2-7|TRBV5-4|-
CASSGTSGGLSYEQYF
>TRBJ2-7|TRBV6-5|-
CASSYWQGNEQYF
>TRBJ1-1|TRBV4-1|-
CASSRPGGYTEAFF
>TRBJ1-5|TRBV28|-
CASSPGTAYNQPQHF
>TRBJ2-7|TRBV6-5|-
CASRSGYERYF
>TRBJ2-7|TRBV5-4|-
CASSLWGGLNSYEQYF
>TRBJ2-1|TRBV28|-
CASSARLAGGDEQFF
>TRBJ1-3|TRBV5-1|-
CASSSSERAHSGNTIYF
>TRBJ2-7|TRBV11-2|-
CASSLGTSHEQYF
>TRBJ2-7|TRBV28|-
CASTPWGTASYEQYF
>TRBJ2-1|TRBV2|-
CASHQNEQFF
>TRBJ2-7|TRBV28|-
CASPSPGQGTYEQYF
>TRBJ1-6|TRBV27|-
CASSLTGDIYNSPLHF
>TRBJ1-1|TRBV19|-
CASRLQGAWNTEAFF
>TRBJ2-2|TRBV5-1|-
CASSSGQGATGELFF
>TRBJ1-1|TRBV24-1|-
CATSDHGATEAFF
>TRBJ1-6|TRBV7-9|-
CASSSRRSNNSPLHF
>TRBJ1-4|TRBV21-1|-
CASPSTRGNSLFF
>TRBJ2-7|TRBV12-5|few
CASGAGDGREQYF
>TRBJ2-1|TRBV1|-
CTSSHQGTSGTNEQFF
>TRBJ1-1|TRBV28|-
CASSINRGGLNTEAFF
>TRBJ2-7|TRBV5-6|-
CASSPGTLTYEQYF